Detailed here is one TCR beta chain. Its target is not known. The authors took one heparinised blood draw, averaging approximately 120 mL, from each donor. Cells sorted by CD45RO/CCR7/CD25/CD127/CD95/CD27 comprised CD4+ naive, central memory, regulatory and stem cell-like memory cells. V lost 0 bases, J lost 10 bases, and 12 bases lay in between. CDR3 length: 12 amino acids. Germline CDR1 is GTSNPN and CDR2 is SVGIG (reference sequence). The sample belongs to a study of beta chain features in type 1 diabetes. General observations from the study: The question of HLA type influencing TCRB rearrangement was one that remained unresolved here. Moderate yet significant TCRB CDR3 shortening was seen in Type 1 diabetes patients in all four CD4+ subsets.

Sequencing targeted expressed TCRB transcripts, as all isolated RNA had been reverse transcribed. Measured with immunoSEQ multiplex PCR; TCRdb has only the in-frame clones, and not every one. The table records 600,000 to 700,000 clones, roughly an eighth of them present only once. Sequences were obtained from naive CD4+ T cells from blood. The chain employs TRBV30 and TRBJ1-1, with a possible D match to TRBD1 (6 bases). This sequence was found in a man aged 18 to 35 with type 1 diabetes. The CDR3 coding sequence is TGTGCCTGGAGTGTCAACAGGGTGGGAGCTTTCTTT. Translated: CAWSVNRVGAFF.